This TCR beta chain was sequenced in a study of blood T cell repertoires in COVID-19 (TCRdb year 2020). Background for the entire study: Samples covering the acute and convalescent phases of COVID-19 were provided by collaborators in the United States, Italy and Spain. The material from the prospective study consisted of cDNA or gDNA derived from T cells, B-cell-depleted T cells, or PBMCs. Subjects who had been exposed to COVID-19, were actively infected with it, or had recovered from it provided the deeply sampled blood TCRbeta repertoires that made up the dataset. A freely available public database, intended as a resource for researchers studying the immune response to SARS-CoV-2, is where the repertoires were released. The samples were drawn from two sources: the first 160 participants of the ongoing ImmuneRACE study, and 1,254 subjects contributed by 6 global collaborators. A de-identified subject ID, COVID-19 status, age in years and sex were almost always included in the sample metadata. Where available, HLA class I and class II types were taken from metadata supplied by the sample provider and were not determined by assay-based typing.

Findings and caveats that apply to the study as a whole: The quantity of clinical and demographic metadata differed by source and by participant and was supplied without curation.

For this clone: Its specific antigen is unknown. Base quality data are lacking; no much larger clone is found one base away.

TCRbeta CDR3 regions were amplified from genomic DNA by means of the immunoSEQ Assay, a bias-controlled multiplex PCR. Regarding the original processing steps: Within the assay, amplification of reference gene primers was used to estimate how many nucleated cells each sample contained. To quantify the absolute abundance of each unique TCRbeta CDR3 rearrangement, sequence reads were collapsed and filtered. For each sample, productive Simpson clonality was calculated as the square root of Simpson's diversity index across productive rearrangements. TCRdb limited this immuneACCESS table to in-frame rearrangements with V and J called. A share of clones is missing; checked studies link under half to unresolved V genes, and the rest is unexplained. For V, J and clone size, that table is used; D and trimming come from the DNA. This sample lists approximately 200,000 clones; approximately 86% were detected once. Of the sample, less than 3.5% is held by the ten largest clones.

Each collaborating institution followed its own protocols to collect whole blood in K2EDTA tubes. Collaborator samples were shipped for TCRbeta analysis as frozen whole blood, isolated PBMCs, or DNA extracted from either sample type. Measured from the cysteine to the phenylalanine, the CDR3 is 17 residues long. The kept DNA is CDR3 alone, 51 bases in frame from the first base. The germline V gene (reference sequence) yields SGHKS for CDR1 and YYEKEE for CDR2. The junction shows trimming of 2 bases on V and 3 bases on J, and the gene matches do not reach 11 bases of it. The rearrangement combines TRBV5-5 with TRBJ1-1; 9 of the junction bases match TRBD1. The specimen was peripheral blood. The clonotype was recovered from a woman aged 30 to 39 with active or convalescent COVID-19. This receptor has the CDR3 CASSFLGQGYSDTEAFF. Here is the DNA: TGTGCCAGCAGCTTTCTGGGACAGGGATATTCTGACACTGAAGCTTTCTTT.